The 9 T cell receptor beta chains in this list originate from one sample, sequenced in a study of shared clonotypes between healthy human individuals. TCRdb's table, derived via immunoSEQ multiplex PCR, lists solely in-frame clones and lacks some. The sample holds 150,000 to 200,000 clones, 66% seen once. The sequencing input was memory CD4+ T cells sorted from blood. The subset: CD45RA-negative fraction. Every receptor here comes from a man aged 30 to 39 in good health.

The gene calls are TRBV5-1 and TRBJ2-7, with D hard to call. Germline lookup yields CDR1 SGHRS and CDR2 YFSETQ. CDR3 length equals 16 residues. V shed 1 base and J shed 2 bases, with 16 bases lying between them. In nucleotides, the CDR3 is TGCGCCAGCAGCTTGCGTAATCTAGGCTCTACCTACGAGCAGTACTTC. Its protein is CASSLRNLGSTYEQYF.

V is TRBV7-3 and J is TRBJ2-1; unclear D gene. Trimming cost V 0 bases and J 0 bases, with 9 bases left between them. The CDR3 contains 16 residues. Looked up from germline, CDR1 is SGHTA and CDR2 is FQGTGA. Here the CDR3 reads CASSLTGHGSYNEQFF. In nucleotides, the CDR3 is TGTGCCAGCAGCTTAACGGGCCATGGCTCCTACAATGAGCAGTTCTTC.

The chain recombines TRBV4-3 with TRBJ1-5; D is undetermined. The CDR3 is made up of 13 amino acids. Germline-derived CDR1 and CDR2 are LGHNA and YSLEER. V gave up 3 bases and J gave up 6 bases, with 9 bases separating them. CDR3 region: CASSQRVSQPQHF. DNA for the CDR3: TGCGCCAGCAGCCAGAGGGTGAGTCAGCCCCAGCATTTT.

The gene calls are TRBV6-1 and TRBJ1-2; D unresolved. Germline V lookup: CDR1 MNHNS, CDR2 SASEGT. The CDR3 extends over 15 amino acids. Between the trimmed V and J ends, which lost 6 bases and 2 bases, there was a span of 16 bases. The CDR3 DNA sequence: TGTGCCAGCAGACGGGGTGCCGGCCCAAACTATGGCTACACCTTC. This codes for CASRRGAGPNYGYTF.

This clone showed up many times. The V and J genes are TRBV4-2 and TRBJ1-1; weak D call: TRBD1 (6 bases). Trimming stripped 1 base from V and 6 bases from J, with 12 bases between. The CDR3 loop spans 14 amino acids. Germline V gene sequence: CDR1 LGHNA, CDR2 YNFKEQ. This chain's CDR3 is CASSQVRQASEAFF. CDR3 DNA: TGTGCCAGCAGCCAAGTTCGACAGGCCTCTGAAGCTTTCTTT.

The chain recombines TRBV6-5 with TRBJ1-5; no definite D call. CDR3 length: 16 amino acids. V gave up 4 bases and J gave up 4 bases, with 17 bases separating them. Germline lookup yields CDR1 MNHEY and CDR2 SVGAGI. The DNA of the CDR3 is TGTGCCAGCAGTTTTCGGGCCCCAGGATGGAATCAGCCCCAGCATTTT. This translates into CASSFRAPGWNQPQHF.

V gene TRBV5-6 combines with J gene TRBJ2-5, with TRBD2 as a possible D gene (6 bases). Looked up from germline, CDR1 is SGHDT and CDR2 is YYEEEE. Trimming removed 4 bases at V and 5 bases at J, with 18 bases between. This CDR3 contains 15 residues. The DNA for the CDR3 is TGTGCCAGCAGCACGACTAGACGTCGGCAGGAGACCCAGTACTTC. This translates into CASSTTRRRQETQYF.

The chain couples TRBV7-8 to TRBJ2-1; D perhaps matches TRBD2 (5 bases). Germline V lookup: CDR1 SGHVS, CDR2 FQNEAQ. Deletions cut 4 bases from V and 1 base from J, with 17 bases between. This CDR3 has 17 amino acids. DNA for the CDR3: TGTGCCAGCAGCTCCGAGGGCGATTTCGGGTCCTACAATGAGCAGTTCTTC. Translating gives CASSSEGDFGSYNEQFF.

This chain connects TRBV4-2 to TRBJ2-5; D uncertain. This CDR3 comprises 12 residues. Germline V CDR1 and CDR2: LGHNA, YNFKEQ. V shed 3 bases and J shed 3 bases, with 5 bases lying between them. The CDR3 loop is CASSQPKETQYF. The CDR3 coding sequence is TGTGCCAGCAGCCAGCCTAAAGAGACCCAGTACTTC.